These T cell receptor beta chains were read from a single sample in a study of T cell responses to AZD1222 COVID-19 vaccine. Sequenced by immunoSEQ multiplex PCR; TCRdb stores in-frame clones only, minus some. This table has about 56,000 clones, 80% appearing once. Source: peripheral blood, taken 28 days after the second AZD1222 dose. These receptors were collected from an adult who received the AZD1222 COVID-19 vaccine. The CDR3 runs from the conserved cysteine through the conserved F or W. Each record gives: V gene, J gene, D gene, clone size, CDR3 protein, CDR3 DNA. A D gene is named only where the DNA matches it firmly. Size is stated for part of the rows, as once, few or many counts, or as a class when the clone is expanded.

>TRBV11-2|TRBJ1-2|-|-
CASTLESGGNYGYTF
TGTGCCAGCACCTTAGAAAGTGGGGGCAACTATGGCTACACCTTC
>TRBV6-1|TRBJ2-1|TRBD2|-
CASSERPSGGSDEQFF
TGTGCCAGCAGTGAAAGGCCTAGCGGGGGGTCGGATGAGCAGTTCTTC
>TRBV9|TRBJ2-3|-|-
CASSRSAADTDTQYF
TGTGCCAGCAGCCGCTCGGCGGCGGACACAGATACGCAGTATTTT
>TRBV6-2/TRBV6-3|TRBJ1-5|TRBD1|once
CASSYETGRYQPQHF
TGTGCCAGCAGTTACGAGACAGGGCGGTATCAGCCCCAGCATTTT
>TRBV18|TRBJ2-6|-|-
CASSPYGRGTGANVLTF
TGTGCCAGCTCACCATACGGCAGGGGTACTGGGGCCAACGTCCTGACTTTC
>TRBV5-1|TRBJ1-1|TRBD1|-
CASSPGQGVEAFF
TGCGCCAGCAGCCCTGGACAGGGAGTTGAAGCTTTCTTT
>TRBV6-5|TRBJ1-2|TRBD1|-
CASKGANYGYTF
TGTGCCAGCAAGGGGGCCAACTATGGCTACACCTTC
>TRBV28|TRBJ2-1|TRBD1|-
CASSLFRDRIYEQFF
TGTGCCAGCAGTTTATTCCGGGACAGGATCTATGAGCAGTTCTTC
>TRBV5-4|TRBJ1-6|-|-
CASSLGPSSYNSPLHF
TGTGCCAGCAGCCTTGGCCCTAGCTCCTATAATTCACCCCTCCACTTT
>TRBV30|TRBJ2-1|TRBD1|-
CAWTYTRTGTYNEQFF
TGTGCCTGGACCTATACTCGGACAGGAACCTACAATGAGCAGTTCTTC
>TRBV4-1|TRBJ2-3|-|-
CASSQVGGATDTQYF
TGCGCCAGCAGCCAAGTGGGGGGGGCCACAGATACGCAGTATTTT
>TRBV24-1|TRBJ2-3|TRBD2|-
CATSAAFSGSSADTQYF
TGTGCCACCAGTGCAGCATTTAGCGGGAGTTCGGCAGATACGCAGTATTTT
>TRBV19|TRBJ1-1|-|few
CASSILNTEAFF
TGTGCCAGTAGTATCCTGAACACTGAAGCTTTCTTT
>TRBV18|TRBJ1-3|-|-
CASSPAQGPGNTIYF
TGTGCCAGCTCACCGGCCCAAGGGCCCGGAAACACCATATATTTT
>TRBV7-2|TRBJ2-2|-|few
CASSLSYTGELFF
TGTGCCAGCAGCTTAAGTTACACCGGGGAGCTGTTTTTT
>TRBV9|TRBJ2-5|TRBD2|-
CASSVGLAGGSGGHQETQYF
TGTGCCAGCAGCGTAGGCCTAGCGGGAGGCTCGGGGGGGCACCAAGAGACCCAGTACTTC
>TRBV28|TRBJ1-2|-|few
CASRPDITKTGYYGYTF
TGTGCCAGCAGACCCGATATAACTAAGACAGGCTACTATGGCTACACCTTC
>TRBV6-6|TRBJ1-5|-|-
CASSYWVNGDQPQHF
TGTGCCAGCAGTTACTGGGTTAACGGCGATCAGCCCCAGCATTTT
>TRBV28|TRBJ2-5|-|-
CASSSGGQRQETQYF
TGTGCCAGCAGTTCGGGGGGACAGCGCCAAGAGACCCAGTACTTC
>TRBV18|TRBJ2-2|-|once
CASSPPGGWTNTGELFF
TGTGCCAGCTCACCACCGGGAGGCTGGACGAACACCGGGGAGCTGTTTTTT
>TRBV11-2|TRBJ2-2|-|-
CASSLYYGGAAGELFF
TGTGCCAGCAGCTTATATTATGGGGGGGCGGCCGGGGAGCTGTTTTTT
>TRBV27|TRBJ2-1|TRBD1|-
CASSLYYLTGQGIDNEQFF
TGTGCCAGCAGTTTATACTATTTAACGGGACAGGGGATTGACAATGAGCAGTTCTTC
>TRBV10-2|TRBJ2-1|-|medium-sized
CASSAVREGEQFF
TGCGCCAGCAGTGCCGTACGAGAGGGTGAGCAGTTCTTC
>TRBV11-2|TRBJ2-2|TRBD2|-
CASSDLTSGSAGELFF
TGTGCCAGCAGCGACCTGACTAGCGGGAGTGCCGGGGAGCTGTTTTTT
>TRBV28|TRBJ1-5|-|-
CASSLPGSGWHQPQHF
TGTGCCAGCTCTTTGCCAGGGTCCGGGTGGCATCAGCCCCAGCATTTT
>TRBV28|TRBJ1-1|TRBD1|few
CASSLGTGLMNTEAFF
TGTGCCAGCAGTTTGGGGACAGGGCTAATGAACACTGAAGCTTTCTTT
>TRBV10-3|TRBJ2-6|TRBD1|-
CANEEPGQGTSGANVLTF
TGTGCCAACGAAGAACCGGGACAGGGGACATCTGGGGCCAACGTCCTGACTTTC
>TRBV24-1|TRBJ1-1|TRBD1|-
CATSEAGTGGLYTEAFF
TGTGCCACCAGTGAGGCCGGGACAGGGGGGTTGTACACTGAAGCTTTCTTT
>TRBV3-1/TRBV3-2|TRBJ2-5|-|-
CASSQAVLSAETQYF
TGTGCCAGCAGCCAAGCCGTCCTATCTGCTGAGACCCAGTACTTC
>TRBV27|TRBJ1-6|-|-
CASSFRESSPPLHF
TGTGCCAGCAGTTTCAGGGAGAGTAGTCCACCCCTCCACTTT
>TRBV28|TRBJ1-1|-|-
CASSFGGGTEAFF
TGTGCCAGCAGTTTTGGAGGCGGCACTGAAGCTTTCTTT